The clone carrying this T cell receptor (beta chain) was found many times. Its antigen is undetermined. Until they underwent thyroid surgery, no patient had received any treatment. There are 16 residues in the CDR3. The germline CDR1 and CDR2 sequences are SGHNT and YYREEE (reference sequence). V lost 2 bases to trimming and J lost 4 bases, with 15 bases between them. The data derive from a study of metastatic and nonmetastatic thyroid tumors. Study-level background: A comparison of repertoires was made across blood and tumor or nodule tissue from malignant and benign thyroid patients.

Study-level points and caveats: Patients with malignant thyroid tumors reportedly had significantly higher TCR beta diversity than those with benign nodules, in blood and tumor.

In the authors' methods: Construction of a distant-metastasis classifier for papillary thyroid cancer relied on CDR3 differences across clinicopathological groups. From the PCR reads, TCRdb re-called clones with MiXCR. Clone size and V and J calls follow TCRdb, not the original study. The sample consists of about 19,000 clones, 16% of them appearing once. The rearrangement joins TRBV5-4 to TRBJ2-2, with D tentatively TRBD2 (5 bases). The sample was blood. This TCR was recovered from a male donor with papillary thyroid cancer or a benign thyroid nodule (not recorded which). Some clones in this sample may be carry-over from other donors' samples. In nucleotides, the CDR3 is TGTGCCAGCAGCTTTTTCTCGGGGAGCGGCACCGGGGAGCTGTTTTTT. Translated: CASSFFSGSGTGELFF.